The clone carrying this T cell receptor (beta chain) occurred a few times. Its matching antigen is unknown. The data are from a study of T-cell memory formation after mild COVID-19. Across the whole study: TCR clusters showed largely donor specificity.

Whole-study findings and limits: Mainly in CM and EM were contracting CD4+ clones; CD8+ were in EMRA. The appearance of some responding clones in pre-infection memory suggested that cross-reactive memory joined. Day 37-peaking second-wave clones had unconfirmed SARS-CoV-2 specificity.

CDR3 length: 13 residues. Germline CDR1 is LGHDT and CDR2 is YNNKEL (reference sequence). Trimming shortened V by 3 bases and J by 4 bases, and 7 bases separated the two germline ends. TCRdb ran MiXCR on the 5' RACE reads and lists one entry per CDR3 protein. The repertoire consists of 130,000 to 150,000 distinct CDR3 sequences, with approximately 21% occurring once and the leading ten covering over 2%. Sequencing was performed on PBMCs or a T cell subset sorted from them (not recorded which). V gene TRBV3-1 combines with J gene TRBJ2-1, with D maybe TRBD2 (5 bases). The receptor's source is an adult woman who had mild COVID-19 (a few samples of this study predate the infection). Cell type and time point are not known. The CDR3 region is CASSQEVYNEQFF. As DNA, the CDR3 is TGTGCCAGCAGCCAGGAGGTGTACAATGAGCAGTTCTTC.